Given below is one T cell receptor beta chain in context. Antigen unknown. Caucasian individuals from Russia who were healthy and aged 6 to 90 acted as donors. These data originate in a study of blood T cells in healthy people across ages. Study-level results: Unsorted PBMCs blocked a conclusive comparison of naive and antigen-experienced cells. In long-lived donors, naive CD4+ cell counts and diversity exceeded those of aged donors.

The V and J ends lost 11 bases and 5 bases, in that order; junction bases with no gene match: 9. The germline V gene encodes CDR1 MNHNS and CDR2 SASEGT. CDR3 size: 13 residues. Next came a second PCR, run for about 6 to 12 cycles, which used a sample-barcoded 5' primer along with a J-beta primer mix. Every cDNA molecule bore a tag from a template-switch adaptor containing 12 random nucleotides. TCRdb processed the 5' RACE reads anew with MiXCR; each CDR3 protein has one entry. Of roughly 860,000 distinct CDR3 sequences listed, around 62% are singletons. The chain is built from TRBV6-1 and TRBJ2-1, with 7 bases matching TRBD1. The TCR was taken from a young man in good health. The sequenced sample consisted of blood. CDR3: CASLGQNNNEQFF. CDR3 sequence (DNA): TGTGCCTCTCTGGGACAGAATAACAATGAGCAGTTCTTC.